These 5 T cell receptor beta chains were all obtained from the same sample, sequenced in a study of blood T cell repertoires in COVID-19. Assay: immunoSEQ multiplex PCR; the TCRdb copy retains only in-frame clones and omits some. The sample has more than 85,000 clones; about nine tenths are singletons. The sample taken for sequencing was peripheral blood. These receptors originate from a man between 65 and 85 years old with acute or convalescent COVID-19.

The rearrangement uses TRBV5-1 and TRBJ2-5, with 11 bases matching TRBD2. V lost 4 bases, J lost 4 bases, and 12 bases stayed unmatched. The germline gives CDR1 SGHRS, CDR2 YFSETQ. This CDR3 comprises 17 residues. The DNA for the CDR3 is TGCGCCAGCAGCCCCTTACTAGCGGGGGCCGGTGGAGAGACCCAGTACTTC. Translation gives CASSPLLAGAGGETQYF.

This clone was picked up one time. The genes are TRBV23-1 and TRBJ2-1; 9 bases agree with TRBD2. Being an ORF, TRBV23-1 has a function that is uncertain. The V and J ends lost 3 bases and 4 bases, in that order; junction bases with no gene match: 10. CDR3 length: 17 residues. The CDR3 loop reads CASSHPRLAGLYNEQFF. The CDR3 nucleotides read TGCGCCAGCAGTCACCCCCGGCTAGCGGGGCTTTACAATGAGCAGTTCTTC.

V gene TRBV15 combines with J gene TRBJ1-5, with D uncertain. V lost 1 base and J 6 bases, leaving 10 bases between the germline ends. This CDR3 comprises 14 residues. Germline CDR1 reads LNHNV; CDR2 reads YYDKDF (reference sequence). CDR3 sequence (DNA): TGTGCCACCAGCAGAGTGGCGGGAGGTCAGCCCCAGCATTTT. Its protein product is CATSRVAGGQPQHF.

V gene TRBV18 combines with J gene TRBJ2-5, with no clear D. V lost 0 bases and J 4 bases, leaving 15 bases between the germline ends. Germline assignment: CDR1 KGHSH and CDR2 LQKENI. The CDR3 consists of 16 residues. CDR3 amino acids: CASSPPERLLVETQYF. Written as DNA, the CDR3 is TGTGCCAGCTCACCACCTGAAAGACTCTTGGTAGAGACCCAGTACTTC. Together with reference TRBV18 and TRBJ2-5, the CDR3 gives the full variable domain: NAGVMQNPRHLVRRRGQEARLRCSPMKGHSHVYWYRQLPEEGLKFMVYLQKENIIDESGMPKERFSAEFPKEGPSILRIQQVVRGDSAAYFCASSPPERLLVETQYFGPGTRLLVL.

The V call is TRBV10-3, the J call TRBJ2-2; 7 bases are a match to TRBD1. The germline CDR1 and CDR2 sequences are ENHRY and SYGVKD. The CDR3 is made up of 14 amino acids. J gave up 4 bases and V 6 bases, and 5 bases lay outside the gene matches. Here the CDR3 reads CAIRRQGTTGELFF. The CDR3 DNA follows: TGTGCCATCAGACGACAGGGAACCACCGGGGAGCTGTTTTTT.